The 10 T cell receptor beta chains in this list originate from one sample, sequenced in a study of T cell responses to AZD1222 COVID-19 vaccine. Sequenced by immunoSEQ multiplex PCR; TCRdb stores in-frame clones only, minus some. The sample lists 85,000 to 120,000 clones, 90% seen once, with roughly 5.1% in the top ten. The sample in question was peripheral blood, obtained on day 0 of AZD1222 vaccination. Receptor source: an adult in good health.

The CDR3, as DNA: TGCGCCAGCAGTTTAGGTCCCGGGACATCTATGGGATCACCCCTCCACTTT. Translating gives CASSLGPGTSMGSPLHF. The V call is TRBV5-1, the J call TRBJ1-6, with D maybe TRBD1 (6 bases). The V end lost 5 bases, the J end lost 10 bases, and 25 bases lay between the germline ends. Germline-derived CDR1 and CDR2 are SGHRS and YFSETQ. CDR3 size: 17 residues.

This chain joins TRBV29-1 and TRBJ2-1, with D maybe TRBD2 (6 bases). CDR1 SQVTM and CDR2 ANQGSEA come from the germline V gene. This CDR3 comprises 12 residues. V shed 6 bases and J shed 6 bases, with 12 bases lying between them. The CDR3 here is CSVSGGRNEQFF. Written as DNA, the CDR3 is TGCAGCGTCTCCGGAGGGCGCAATGAGCAGTTCTTC.

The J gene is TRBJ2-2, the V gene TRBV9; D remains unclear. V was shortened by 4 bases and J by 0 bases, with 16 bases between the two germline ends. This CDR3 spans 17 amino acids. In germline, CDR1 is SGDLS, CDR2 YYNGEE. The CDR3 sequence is CASSSPSRFANTGELFF. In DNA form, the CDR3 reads TGTGCCAGCAGCTCCCCCTCCCGTTTTGCGAACACCGGGGAGCTGTTTTTT.

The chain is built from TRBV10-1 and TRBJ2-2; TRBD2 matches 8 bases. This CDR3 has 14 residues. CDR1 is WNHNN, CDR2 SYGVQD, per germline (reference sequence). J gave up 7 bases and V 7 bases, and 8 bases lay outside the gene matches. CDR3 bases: TGCGCCAGCACCGGACTAGCCGGGGGCGGGGAGCTGTTTTTT. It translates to CASTGLAGGGELFF.

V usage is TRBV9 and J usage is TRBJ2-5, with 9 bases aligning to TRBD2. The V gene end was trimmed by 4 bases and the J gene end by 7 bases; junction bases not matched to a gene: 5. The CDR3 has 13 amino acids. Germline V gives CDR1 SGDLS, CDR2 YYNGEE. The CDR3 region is CASSNSGRGTQYF. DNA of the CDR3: TGTGCCAGCAGCAATAGCGGGAGAGGGACCCAGTACTTC.

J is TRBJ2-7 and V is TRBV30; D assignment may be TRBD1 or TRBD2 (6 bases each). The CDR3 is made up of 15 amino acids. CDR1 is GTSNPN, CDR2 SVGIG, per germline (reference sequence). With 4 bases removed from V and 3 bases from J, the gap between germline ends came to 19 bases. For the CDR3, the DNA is TGTGCCTGGACCCTTGGGGGGCTCTTAGTCTACGAGCAGTACTTC. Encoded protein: CAWTLGGLLVYEQYF. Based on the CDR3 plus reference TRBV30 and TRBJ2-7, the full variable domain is SQTIHQWPATLVQPVGSPLSLECTVEGTSNPNLYWYRQAAGRGLQLLFYSVGIGQISSEVPQNLSASRPQDRQFILSSKKLLLSDSGFYLCAWTLGGLLVYEQYFGPGTRLTVT.

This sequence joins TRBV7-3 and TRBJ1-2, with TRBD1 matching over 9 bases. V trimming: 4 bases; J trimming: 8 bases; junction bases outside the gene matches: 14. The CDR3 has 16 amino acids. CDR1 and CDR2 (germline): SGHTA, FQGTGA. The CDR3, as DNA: TGTGCCAGCAGCTCGGGACAGGGAGGCGCTCAGAGGGGCTACACCTTC. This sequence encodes CASSSGQGGAQRGYTF.

The CDR3 region is CASSIPNTIYF. Here the CDR3 DNA reads TGTGCCAGTAGTATTCCAAACACCATATATTTT. The chain uses TRBV19 and TRBJ1-3; D is unresolved. The CDR3 consists of 11 residues. V was shortened by 3 bases and J by 6 bases, with 3 bases between the two germline ends. Germline V gene data show CDR1 as LNHDA and CDR2 as SQIVND (reference sequence). The full variable domain, in which reference TRBV19 and TRBJ1-3 provide the parts outside the CDR3, is DGGITQSPKYLFRKEGQNVTLSCEQNLNHDAMYWYRQDPGQGLRLIYYSQIVNDFQKGDIAEGYSVSREKKESFPLTVTSAQKNPTAFYLCASSIPNTIYFGEGSWLTVV.

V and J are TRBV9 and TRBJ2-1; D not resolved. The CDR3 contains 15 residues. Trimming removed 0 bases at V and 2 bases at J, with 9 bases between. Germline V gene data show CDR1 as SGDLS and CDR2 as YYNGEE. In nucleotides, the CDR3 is TGTGCCAGCAGCGTAGTTACGGGTACCTACAATGAGCAGTTCTTC. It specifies CASSVVTGTYNEQFF.

Written as DNA, the CDR3 is TGTGCCAGCAGCTTGGCGGGCAACTATGGCTACACCTTC. It codes for CASSLAGNYGYTF. The chain joins TRBV5-5 to TRBJ1-2; D ambiguous. Trimming took 0 bases from V and 2 from J, leaving 5 bases between them. The germline V gene has CDR1 SGHKS and CDR2 YYEKEE (reference sequence). The CDR3 runs 13 residues.